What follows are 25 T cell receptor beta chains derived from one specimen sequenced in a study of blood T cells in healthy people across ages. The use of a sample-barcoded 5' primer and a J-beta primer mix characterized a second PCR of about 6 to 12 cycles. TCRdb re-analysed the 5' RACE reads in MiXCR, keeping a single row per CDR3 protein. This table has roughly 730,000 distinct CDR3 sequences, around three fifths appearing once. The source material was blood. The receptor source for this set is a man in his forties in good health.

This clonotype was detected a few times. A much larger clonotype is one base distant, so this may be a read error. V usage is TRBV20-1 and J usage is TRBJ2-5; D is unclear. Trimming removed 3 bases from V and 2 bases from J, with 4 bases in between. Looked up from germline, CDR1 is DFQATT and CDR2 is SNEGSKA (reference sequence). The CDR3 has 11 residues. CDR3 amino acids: CSASPQETQYF. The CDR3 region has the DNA TGCAGTGCTAGCCCACAAGAGACCCAGTACTTC.

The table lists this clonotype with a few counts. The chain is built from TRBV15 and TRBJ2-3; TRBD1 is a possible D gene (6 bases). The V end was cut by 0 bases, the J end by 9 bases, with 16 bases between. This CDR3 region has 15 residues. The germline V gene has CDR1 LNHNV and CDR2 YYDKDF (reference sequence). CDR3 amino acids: CATSRDSVGQRTQYF. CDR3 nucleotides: TGTGCCACCAGCAGAGATTCGGTTGGACAGCGGACGCAGTATTTT.

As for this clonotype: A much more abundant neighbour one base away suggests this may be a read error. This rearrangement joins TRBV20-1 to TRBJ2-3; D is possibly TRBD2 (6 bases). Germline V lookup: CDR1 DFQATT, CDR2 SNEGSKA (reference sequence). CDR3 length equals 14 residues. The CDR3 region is CGARVWEGTDTQYF. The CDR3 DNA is TGCGGTGCTAGAGTTTGGGAGGGCACAGATACGCAGTATTTT.

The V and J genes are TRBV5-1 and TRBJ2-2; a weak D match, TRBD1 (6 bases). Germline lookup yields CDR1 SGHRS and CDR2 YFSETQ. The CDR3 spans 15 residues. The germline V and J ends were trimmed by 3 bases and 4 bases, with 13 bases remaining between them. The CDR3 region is CASSSRTDITGELFF. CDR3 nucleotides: TGCGCCAGCAGCTCGAGGACAGACATCACCGGGGAGCTGTTTTTT.

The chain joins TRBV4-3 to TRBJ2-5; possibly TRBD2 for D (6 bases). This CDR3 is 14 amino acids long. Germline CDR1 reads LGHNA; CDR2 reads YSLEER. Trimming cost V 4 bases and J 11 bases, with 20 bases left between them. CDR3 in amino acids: CASSRTGTLNEQYF. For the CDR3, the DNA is TGCGCCAGCAGCCGAACCGGGACTCTCAATGAGCAGTACTTC.

The CDR3 sequence: CSVEEGTSSEQFF. CDR3 nucleotide sequence: TGCAGCGTTGAAGAGGGGACTAGCAGTGAGCAGTTCTTC. This rearrangement joins TRBV29-1 to TRBJ2-1; TRBD2 matches 9 bases. After removal of 0 bases from V and 9 bases from J, the junction contained 3 bases not matched to a gene. Germline V lookup: CDR1 SQVTM, CDR2 ANQGSEA. The length of the CDR3 is 13 residues.

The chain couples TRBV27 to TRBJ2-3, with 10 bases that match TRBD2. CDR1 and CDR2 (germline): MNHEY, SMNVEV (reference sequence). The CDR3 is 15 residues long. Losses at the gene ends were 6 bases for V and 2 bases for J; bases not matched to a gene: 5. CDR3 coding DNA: TGTGCCAGCAGATATAGCGGGAGGTACACAGATACGCAGTATTTT. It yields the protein CASRYSGRYTDTQYF.

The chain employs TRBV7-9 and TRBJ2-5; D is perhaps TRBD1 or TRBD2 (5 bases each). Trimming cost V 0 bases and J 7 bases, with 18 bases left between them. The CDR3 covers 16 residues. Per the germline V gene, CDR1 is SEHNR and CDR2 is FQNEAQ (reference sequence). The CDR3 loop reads CASSLASGQPEGTQYF. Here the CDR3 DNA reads TGTGCCAGCAGCTTAGCGTCAGGGCAACCCGAGGGGACCCAGTACTTC.

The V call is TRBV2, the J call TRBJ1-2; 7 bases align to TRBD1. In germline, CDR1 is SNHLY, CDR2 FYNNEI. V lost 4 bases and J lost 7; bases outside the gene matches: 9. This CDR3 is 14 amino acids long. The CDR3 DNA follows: TGTGCCAGCAGTGTGAAGACAGGGTCATCTGGCTACACCTTC. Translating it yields CASSVKTGSSGYTF.

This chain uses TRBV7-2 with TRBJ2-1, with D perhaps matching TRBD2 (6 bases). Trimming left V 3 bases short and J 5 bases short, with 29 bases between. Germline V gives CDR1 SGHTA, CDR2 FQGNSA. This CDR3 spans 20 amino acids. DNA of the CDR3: TGTGCCAGCAGCTTTCGGGGGAGGCCATCAGCGGACCAAAGGAACAATGAGCAGTTCTTC. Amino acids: CASSFRGRPSADQRNNEQFF.

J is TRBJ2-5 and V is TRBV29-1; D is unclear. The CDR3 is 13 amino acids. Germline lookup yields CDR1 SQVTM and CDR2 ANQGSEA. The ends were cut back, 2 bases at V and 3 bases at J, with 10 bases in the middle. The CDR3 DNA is TGCAGCGTTGAAACCCCGTACGAAGAGACCCAGTACTTC. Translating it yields CSVETPYEETQYF.

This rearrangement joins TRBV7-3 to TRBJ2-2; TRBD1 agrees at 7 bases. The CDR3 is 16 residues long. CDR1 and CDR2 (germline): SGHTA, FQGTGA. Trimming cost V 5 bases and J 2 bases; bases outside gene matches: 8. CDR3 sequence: CASSVNRGPNTGELFF. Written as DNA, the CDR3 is TGTGCCAGCAGCGTTAACAGGGGCCCCAACACCGGGGAGCTGTTTTTT. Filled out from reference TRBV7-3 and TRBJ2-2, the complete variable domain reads GAGVSQTPSNKVTEKGKYVELRCDPISGHTALYWYRQSLGQGPEFLIYFQGTGAADDSGLPNDRFFAVRPEGSVSTLKIQRTERGDSAVYLCASSVNRGPNTGELFFGEGSRLTVL.

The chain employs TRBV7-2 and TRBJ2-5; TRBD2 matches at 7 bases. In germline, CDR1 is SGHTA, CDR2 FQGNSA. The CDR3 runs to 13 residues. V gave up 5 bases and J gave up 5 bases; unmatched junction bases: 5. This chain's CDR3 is CASSGVGRETQYF. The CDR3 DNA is TGTGCCAGCAGCGGAGTCGGGAGGGAGACCCAGTACTTC. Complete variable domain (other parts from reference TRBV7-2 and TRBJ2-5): GAGVSQSPSNKVTEKGKDVELRCDPISGHTALYWYRQSLGQGLEFLIYFQGNSAPDKSGLPSDRFSAERTGGSVSTLTIQRTQQEDSAVYLCASSGVGRETQYFGPGTRLLVL.

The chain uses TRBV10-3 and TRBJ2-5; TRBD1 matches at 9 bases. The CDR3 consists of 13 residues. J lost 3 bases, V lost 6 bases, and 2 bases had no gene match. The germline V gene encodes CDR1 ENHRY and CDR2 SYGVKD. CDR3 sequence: CAIRTGGEETQYF. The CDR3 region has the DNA TGTGCCATCAGGACAGGGGGAGAAGAGACCCAGTACTTC.

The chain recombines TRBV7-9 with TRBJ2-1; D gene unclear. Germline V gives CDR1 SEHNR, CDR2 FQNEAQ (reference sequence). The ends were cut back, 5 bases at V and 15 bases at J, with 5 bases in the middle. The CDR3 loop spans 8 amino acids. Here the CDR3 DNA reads TGTGCCAGCAGCCCCGGGTTCTTC. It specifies CASSPGFF.

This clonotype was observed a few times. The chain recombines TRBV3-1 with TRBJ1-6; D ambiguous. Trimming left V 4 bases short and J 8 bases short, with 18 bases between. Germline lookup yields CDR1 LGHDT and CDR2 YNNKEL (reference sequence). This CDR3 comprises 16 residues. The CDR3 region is CASSPTRWQNDSPLHF. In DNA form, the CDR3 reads TGTGCCAGCAGCCCGACCCGGTGGCAGAACGATTCACCCCTCCACTTT.

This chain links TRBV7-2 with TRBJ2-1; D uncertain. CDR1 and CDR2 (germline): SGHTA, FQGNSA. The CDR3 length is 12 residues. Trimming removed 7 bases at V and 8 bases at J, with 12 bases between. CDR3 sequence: CASIGLVDEQFF. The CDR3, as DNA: TGTGCCAGCATCGGCCTGGTGGATGAGCAGTTCTTC.

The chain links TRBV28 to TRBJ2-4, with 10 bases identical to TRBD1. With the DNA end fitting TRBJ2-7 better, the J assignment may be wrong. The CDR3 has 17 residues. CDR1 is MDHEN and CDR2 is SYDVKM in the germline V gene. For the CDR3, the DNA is TGTGCCAGCAGTAACATCCAGTCGGACAGGGGGTCGCACGAGCAGTACTTC. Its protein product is CASSNIQSDRGSHEQYF.

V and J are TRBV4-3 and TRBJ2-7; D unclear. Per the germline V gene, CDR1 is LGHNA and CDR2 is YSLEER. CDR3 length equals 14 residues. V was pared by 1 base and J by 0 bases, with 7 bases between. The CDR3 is CASSQGRTSYEQYF. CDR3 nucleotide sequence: TGCGCCAGCAGCCAAGGAAGGACCTCCTACGAGCAGTACTTC.

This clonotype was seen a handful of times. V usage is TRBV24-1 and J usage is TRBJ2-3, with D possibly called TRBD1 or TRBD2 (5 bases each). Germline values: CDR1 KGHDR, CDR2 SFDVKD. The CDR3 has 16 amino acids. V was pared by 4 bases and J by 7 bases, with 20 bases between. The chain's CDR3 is CATSEARGQGFNTQYF. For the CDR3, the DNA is TGTGCCACCAGTGAAGCAAGAGGGCAGGGATTTAATACGCAGTATTTT.

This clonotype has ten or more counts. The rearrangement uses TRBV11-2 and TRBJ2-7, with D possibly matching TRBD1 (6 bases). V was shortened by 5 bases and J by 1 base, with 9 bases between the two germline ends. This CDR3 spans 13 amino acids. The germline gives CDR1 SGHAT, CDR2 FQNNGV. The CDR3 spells CASSRTGSYEQYF. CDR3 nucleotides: TGTGCCAGCAGCCGTACAGGGTCCTACGAGCAGTACTTC.

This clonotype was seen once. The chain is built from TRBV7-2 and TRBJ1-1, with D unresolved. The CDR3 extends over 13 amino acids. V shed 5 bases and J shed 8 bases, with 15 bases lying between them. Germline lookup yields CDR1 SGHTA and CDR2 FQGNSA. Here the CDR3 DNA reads TGTGCCAGCAGCCGAATGAGAAATCTAGAAGCTTTCTTT. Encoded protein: CASSRMRNLEAFF.

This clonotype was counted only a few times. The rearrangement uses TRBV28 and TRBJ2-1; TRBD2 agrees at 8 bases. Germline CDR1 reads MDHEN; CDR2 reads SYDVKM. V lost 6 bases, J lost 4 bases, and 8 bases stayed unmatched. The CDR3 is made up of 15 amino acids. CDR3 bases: TGTGCCAGCAGAAAGCTAGCGGGCGCATACAATGAGCAGTTCTTC. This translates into CASRKLAGAYNEQFF.

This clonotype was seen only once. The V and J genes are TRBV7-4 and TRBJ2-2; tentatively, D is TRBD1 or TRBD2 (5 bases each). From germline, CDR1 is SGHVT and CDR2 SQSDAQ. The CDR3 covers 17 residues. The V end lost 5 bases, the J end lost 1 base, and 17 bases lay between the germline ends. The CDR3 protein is CASSGRPGPLNTGELFF. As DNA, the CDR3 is TGTGCCAGCAGCGGACGGCCGGGACCCTTGAACACCGGGGAGCTGTTTTTT.

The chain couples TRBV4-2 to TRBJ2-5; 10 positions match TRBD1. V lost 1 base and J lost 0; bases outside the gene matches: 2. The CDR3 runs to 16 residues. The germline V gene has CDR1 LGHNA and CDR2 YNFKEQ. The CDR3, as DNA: TGTGCCAGCAGCCAAGTGACAGGGGGCGACCAAGAGACCCAGTACTTC. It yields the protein CASSQVTGGDQETQYF.